Presented here are 20 T cell receptor beta chains from one specimen sequenced in a study of blood T cells in healthy people across ages. It was with a sample-barcoded 5' primer and a J-beta primer mix that a second PCR of roughly 7 to 12 cycles was run. From the 5' RACE reads, TCRdb called clonotypes with MiXCR, one entry per CDR3 protein. This table holds some 560,000 distinct CDR3 sequences, 25% to 35% found once. This same sample was also taken into another study, of T cells of mothers and their children.

The specimen sequenced was blood. Source of these receptors: a boy aged 2 to 10 in good health.

This clonotype was recorded many times. This chain joins TRBV20-1 and TRBJ2-5, with no clear D. The CDR3 is 14 residues long. V gave up 4 bases and J gave up 5 bases, with 17 bases separating them. From germline, CDR1 is DFQATT and CDR2 SNEGSKA (reference sequence). The CDR3 coding sequence is TGCAGTGCTAAACCTTCCTTGACCGGGGAGACCCAGTACTTC. Translating it yields CSAKPSLTGETQYF.

The chain employs TRBV20-1 and TRBJ2-5; 8 bases are a match to TRBD2. CDR1 and CDR2 from the germline V gene are DFQATT and SNEGSKA (reference sequence). The CDR3 totals 19 residues. The ends lost 6 bases at V and 2 bases at J; junction bases unmatched: 23. In DNA, the CDR3 is TGCAGTGCCCCTGGCCTTGGGGGGGCTGGACTAGCCCTACAAGAGACCCAGTACTTC. Amino acid sequence: CSAPGLGGAGLALQETQYF.

With respect to this clonotype: The junction departs from the called germline gene at one end, perhaps through a read error. The chain recombines TRBV12-5 with TRBJ2-1; no clear D gene. This CDR3 is built from 11 residues. Germline assignment: CDR1 LGHNT and CDR2 FRNRAP. CDR3 in amino acids: CASGAQNEQLF. The DNA for the CDR3 is TGTGCTAGTGGCGCCCAAAATGAGCAGCTCTTC.

The rearrangement uses TRBV29-1 and TRBJ2-7; D is unclear. Trimming stripped 3 bases from V and 6 bases from J, with 12 bases between. CDR3 size: 12 residues. CDR1 SQVTM and CDR2 ANQGSEA come from the germline V gene. In DNA, the CDR3 is TGCAGCGTTGAGGACGACCGCGTCGAGCAGTACTTC. This translates into CSVEDDRVEQYF.

CDR3 loop: CSARALVYEQYF. The CDR3 DNA follows: TGCAGTGCTAGGGCATTAGTCTACGAGCAGTACTTC. The chain carries TRBV20-1 and TRBJ2-1; no firm D call. The end of the DNA fits TRBJ2-7 better, so the J call may be wrong. CDR3 length: 12 residues. CDR1 DFQATT and CDR2 SNEGSKA come from the germline V gene (reference sequence).

The chain combines TRBV20-1 with TRBJ1-2; 9 bases align to TRBD1. The CDR3 runs to 15 residues. Germline values: CDR1 DFQATT, CDR2 SNEGSKA (reference sequence). V was clipped by 0 bases and J by 6 bases; unmatched bases: 8. CDR3 amino acids: CSARDPGQGINGYTF. Here the CDR3 DNA reads TGCAGTGCTAGAGATCCGGGACAGGGAATCAATGGCTACACCTTC.

There are a few counts of this clonotype. Since the CDR3 does not end with the conserved phenylalanine or tryptophan, this likely comes from a read error. The J gene is TRBJ1-6, the V gene TRBV5-5; D is unresolved. Germline CDR1 is SGHKS and CDR2 is YYEKEE (reference sequence). This CDR3 has 14 amino acids. Trimming pared 4 bases from V and 9 bases from J, leaving 14 bases between. The CDR3 loop reads CASSHRVPGSPLHS. The CDR3 DNA reads TGTGCCAGCAGCCACCGGGTCCCCGGTTCACCCCTCCACTCT.

This chain connects TRBV20-1 to TRBJ2-2; TRBD1 or TRBD2 may be the D gene (6 bases each). Germline V gene lookup returns CDR1 DFQATT and CDR2 SNEGSKA (reference sequence). CDR3 length equals 17 residues. Trimming cost V 0 bases and J 2 bases, with 16 bases left between them. The CDR3 region has the DNA TGCAGTGCTAGAGATCGGAGAGGGGGGTCTAACACCGGGGAGCTGTTTTTT. Amino acids: CSARDRRGGSNTGELFF.

Here the CDR3 DNA reads TGTGCCAGCAGCTCCTCCCGGGGGGTCGGTACTGAAGCTTTCTTT. This translates into CASSSSRGVGTEAFF. V gene TRBV7-9 combines with J gene TRBJ1-1; D is possibly TRBD1 (5 bases). The V end lost 4 bases, the J end lost 5 bases, and 17 bases lay between the germline ends. The CDR3 sequence is 15 residues long. CDR1 and CDR2 from the germline V gene are SEHNR and FQNEAQ (reference sequence).

The V and J genes are TRBV20-1 and TRBJ2-5; D remains ambiguous. The J call may be incorrect, as the DNA end agrees better with TRBJ2-7. The V gene's germline CDR1 is DFQATT and CDR2 SNEGSKA (reference sequence). CDR3 size: 15 residues. CDR3 nucleotide sequence: TGCAGTGCTACTTCCACCACCTATAGCCCTTACGAGCAGTACTTC. Protein: CSATSTTYSPYEQYF.

In its sample, this clonotype was seen a few times. The rearrangement joins TRBV20-1 to TRBJ2-4; a possible D gene is TRBD2 (6 bases). Germline CDR1 is DFQATT and CDR2 is SNEGSKA (reference sequence). The CDR3 length is 15 residues. The ends were cut back, 5 bases at V and 5 bases at J, with 19 bases in the middle. DNA of the CDR3: TGCAGTGCTGGTTATAGTGGGGCGGGACAAAACATTCAGTACTTC. This translates into CSAGYSGAGQNIQYF.

A few counts support this clonotype. The genes are TRBV4-1 and TRBJ1-2, with no clear D. This CDR3 region has 15 residues. V dropped 4 bases and J dropped 2 bases, with 14 bases sitting between them. Per the germline V gene, CDR1 is MGHRA and CDR2 is YSYEKL. The CDR3 sequence is CASSPTVGENYGYTF. The CDR3 DNA is TGCGCCAGCAGCCCTACGGTCGGAGAGAACTATGGCTACACCTTC.

This clonotype was recorded at least ten times. The chain uses TRBV12-3 or TRBV12-4 and TRBJ2-7; D could derive from TRBD1 or TRBD2 (5 bases each). This CDR3 is built from 14 residues. The V and J ends lost 2 bases and 1 base respectively, with 9 bases between them. The CDR3 DNA sequence: TGTGCCAGCAGTTTATCTGGGGGATCCTACGAGCAGTACTTC. Translating it yields CASSLSGGSYEQYF.

This rearrangement joins TRBV18 to TRBJ2-4; no reliable D call. Trimming cost V 0 bases and J 2 bases, with 2 bases left between them. Germline V gives CDR1 KGHSH, CDR2 LQKENI. The CDR3 runs 13 residues. CDR3 amino acids: CASSPPSKNIQYF. CDR3 DNA sequence: TGTGCCAGCTCACCACCTTCCAAAAACATTCAGTACTTC.

The table lists this clonotype with a few counts. The chain uses TRBV20-1 and TRBJ2-5, with TRBD2 matching over 8 bases. Germline CDR1 DFQATT, CDR2 SNEGSKA (reference sequence). This CDR3 is 14 amino acids long. Trimming took 1 base from V and 5 from J; bases not matched to a gene: 6. The CDR3 here is CSARGPGLGETQYF. The CDR3 DNA is TGCAGTGCTAGAGGTCCGGGACTAGGGGAGACCCAGTACTTC.

This clonotype was observed at least ten times. This chain uses TRBV4-3 with TRBJ2-1; D gene ambiguous. CDR1 LGHNA and CDR2 YSLEER come from the germline V gene. V lost 0 bases to trimming and J lost 0 bases, with 12 bases between them. This CDR3 has 17 amino acids. The CDR3 region is CASSQEARTISYNEQFF. In DNA, the CDR3 is TGCGCCAGCAGCCAAGAGGCGCGCACGATCTCCTACAATGAGCAGTTCTTC.

In its sample, this clonotype was seen a few times. CDR3 protein: CSAPPENSISVSSYNEQFF. CDR3 nucleotide sequence: TGCAGTGCCCCCCCGGAGAATTCGATCTCAGTAAGCTCCTACAATGAGCAGTTCTTC. The rearrangement uses TRBV20-1 and TRBJ2-1, with D unclear. CDR1 and CDR2 (germline): DFQATT, SNEGSKA (reference sequence). Trimming took 6 bases from V and 0 from J, leaving 27 bases between them. This CDR3 region has 19 residues.

The CDR3 reads CASSPRRVDGANVLTF. Written as DNA, the CDR3 is TGTGCCAGCTCACCGCGCCGGGTAGATGGGGCCAACGTCCTGACTTTC. The rearrangement uses TRBV18 and TRBJ2-6; no firm D call. This CDR3 has 16 residues. V shed 3 bases and J shed 3 bases, with 12 bases lying between them. CDR1 and CDR2 from the germline V gene are KGHSH and LQKENI. The full variable domain, with the rest looked up from reference TRBV18 and TRBJ2-6, is NAGVMQNPRHLVRRRGQEARLRCSPMKGHSHVYWYRQLPEEGLKFMVYLQKENIIDESGMPKERFSAEFPKEGPSILRIQQVVRGDSAAYFCASSPRRVDGANVLTFGAGSRLTVL.

V gene TRBV12-3 or TRBV12-4 combines with J gene TRBJ2-3; TRBD2 might be the D (6 bases). V dropped 5 bases and J dropped 9 bases, with 21 bases sitting between them. The CDR3 is 15 amino acids. The CDR3 sequence: CASSRGTDPRVTQYF. CDR3 DNA sequence: TGTGCCAGCAGTCGCGGGACGGACCCCAGAGTCACGCAGTATTTT.

This clonotype has a handful of counts. This chain links TRBV5-1 with TRBJ2-1; 16 nucleotides match TRBD2. Germline V gene data show CDR1 as SGHRS and CDR2 as YFSETQ. This CDR3 contains 19 residues. The V gene end was trimmed by 0 bases and the J gene end by 1 base; junction bases not matched to a gene: 4. The CDR3 loop reads CASSLVGLAGGWSYNEQFF. CDR3 DNA: TGCGCCAGCAGCTTGGTGGGACTAGCGGGGGGGTGGTCCTACAATGAGCAGTTCTTC. Drawing the rest from reference TRBV5-1 and TRBJ2-1, the complete variable domain is KAGVTQTPRYLIKTRGQQVTLSCSPISGHRSVSWYQQTPGQGLQFLFEYFSETQRNKGNFPGRFSGRQFSNSRSEMNVSTLELGDSALYLCASSLVGLAGGWSYNEQFFGPGTRLTVL.